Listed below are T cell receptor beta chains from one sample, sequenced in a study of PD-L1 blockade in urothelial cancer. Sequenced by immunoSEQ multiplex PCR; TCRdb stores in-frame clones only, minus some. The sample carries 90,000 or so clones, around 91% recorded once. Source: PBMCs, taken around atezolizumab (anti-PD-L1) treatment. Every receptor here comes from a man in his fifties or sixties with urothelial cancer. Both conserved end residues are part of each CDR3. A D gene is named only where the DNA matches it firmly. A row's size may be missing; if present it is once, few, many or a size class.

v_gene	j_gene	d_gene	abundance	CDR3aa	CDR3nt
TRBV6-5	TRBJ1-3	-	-	CASSYGGISGNTIYF	TGTGCCAGCAGTTACGGGGGGATCTCTGGAAACACCATATATTTT
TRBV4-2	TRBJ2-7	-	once	CASSQDIAASSYEQYF	TGTGCCAGCAGCCAAGATATAGCGGCGAGCTCCTACGAGCAGTACTTC
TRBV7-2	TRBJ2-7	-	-	CASGQSTFYEQYF	TGTGCCAGCGGACAGTCGACATTCTACGAGCAGTACTTC
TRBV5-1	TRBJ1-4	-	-	CASSPPPPTNEKLFF	TGCGCCAGCAGTCCCCCCCCTCCAACTAATGAAAAACTGTTTTTT
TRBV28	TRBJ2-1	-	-	CASLEPAGEQFF	TGTGCCAGCCTAGAGCCGGCAGGGGAGCAGTTCTTC
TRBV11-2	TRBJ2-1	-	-	CASSLGQGTNEQFF	TGTGCCAGCAGCTTAGGCCAGGGGACCAATGAGCAGTTCTTC
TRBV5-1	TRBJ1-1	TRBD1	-	CASRLGTGPTEAFF	TGCGCCAGCAGGTTGGGGACAGGCCCAACTGAAGCTTTCTTT
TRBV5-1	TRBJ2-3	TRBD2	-	CASSLAGLGGSDTQYF	TGCGCCAGCAGCTTGGCCGGACTGGGGGGGTCAGATACGCAGTATTTT
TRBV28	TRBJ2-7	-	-	CASSLWQGGSYEQYF	TGTGCCAGCAGTTTATGGCAGGGGGGATCCTACGAGCAGTACTTC
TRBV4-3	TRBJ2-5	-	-	CASSQEALQETQYF	TGCGCCAGCAGCCAAGAGGCCTTACAAGAGACCCAGTACTTC
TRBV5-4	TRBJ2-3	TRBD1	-	CASSSGQGSDTQYF	TGTGCCAGCAGCTCGGGACAGGGCTCGGATACGCAGTATTTT
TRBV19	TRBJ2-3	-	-	CASSIGSGTDTQYF	TGTGCCAGTAGTATAGGTAGCGGCACAGATACGCAGTATTTT
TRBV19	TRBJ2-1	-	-	CASSGRSYNEQFF	TGTGCCAGTAGTGGGCGCTCCTACAATGAGCAGTTCTTC
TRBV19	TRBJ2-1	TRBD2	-	CAVARSGRARDEQFF	TGTGCCGTGGCGAGGTCCGGGAGGGCCCGGGATGAGCAGTTCTTC